The 23 T cell receptor beta chains below all came from one sample that was sequenced in a study of OX40 agonist ivuxolimab in advanced cancers. The assay was immunoSEQ multiplex PCR, and TCRdb's table has in-frame clones only and misses some. This table has around 70,000 clones, over 75% appearing once. The source was CD4+ or CD8+ T cells sorted from blood, collected in a trial of the OX40 agonist ivuxolimab. Every receptor here comes from an adult with an advanced solid tumor such as melanoma, head and neck, liver or kidney cancer.

The rearrangement uses TRBV28 and TRBJ2-7, with 8 bases matching TRBD1. V shed 2 bases and J 3 bases; nucleotides not matched to a gene: 3. Germline V lookup: CDR1 MDHEN, CDR2 SYDVKM. The CDR3 contains 14 residues. The CDR3 coding sequence is TGTGCCAGCAGTTTAAGACAGGGGCACTACGAGCAGTACTTC. Translated: CASSLRQGHYEQYF.

This clone was counted between two and nine times. The chain has TRBV7-9 and TRBJ1-1, with 7 nucleotides matching TRBD1. With V trimmed by 5 bases and J by 4 bases, 7 bases remained unmatched. The CDR3 extends over 14 amino acids. Germline V gene sequence: CDR1 SEHNR, CDR2 FQNEAQ (reference sequence). The CDR3 nucleotides read TGTGCCAGCAGCCTCGACAGGGCAATCACTGAAGCTTTCTTT. Amino acids: CASSLDRAITEAFF.

The rearrangement uses TRBV6-6 and TRBJ2-7; D not certain. Germline V CDR1 and CDR2: MNHNY, SVGAGI (reference sequence). With 2 bases removed from V and 6 bases from J, the gap between germline ends came to 8 bases. CDR3 length: 12 residues. The DNA for the CDR3 is TGTGCCAGCAGTTACGGTCGCTCCGAGCAGTACTTC. It specifies CASSYGRSEQYF.

CDR3 region: CASSESGGRGNIQYF. The CDR3 nucleotides are TGTGCCAGCAGTGAATCTGGGGGTAGGGGGAACATTCAGTACTTC. The rearrangement joins TRBV2 to TRBJ2-4, with a tentative D call TRBD1 (6 bases). Germline loops: CDR1 SNHLY, CDR2 FYNNEI. Between the trimmed V and J ends, which lost 2 bases and 7 bases, there was a span of 15 bases. This CDR3 has 15 residues.

The rearrangement uses TRBV4-2 and TRBJ2-7, with 9 bases identical to TRBD1. Germline assignment: CDR1 LGHNA and CDR2 YNFKEQ. Trimming took 4 bases from V and 5 from J; bases not matched to a gene: 9. The length of the CDR3 is 15 residues. CDR3 in amino acids: CASSRPGTGTNEQYF. In DNA, the CDR3 is TGTGCCAGCAGCCGCCCCGGGACAGGGACTAACGAGCAGTACTTC.

This clone was seen a few times. The chain employs TRBV5-8 and TRBJ2-5; D uncertain. Trimming cost V 2 bases and J 0 bases, with 11 bases left between them. This CDR3 has 15 amino acids. CDR1 and CDR2 from the germline V gene are SGHTS and YDEGEE. CDR3 in amino acids: CASSFYFGNQETQYF. Here the CDR3 DNA reads TGTGCCAGCAGCTTTTATTTTGGGAACCAAGAGACCCAGTACTTC. The complete variable domain, with remaining parts taken from reference TRBV5-8 and TRBJ2-5, reads EAGVTQSPTHLIKTRGQQATLRCSPISGHTSVYWYQQALGLGLQFLLWYDEGEERNRGNFPPRFSGRQFPNYSSELNVNALELEDSALYLCASSFYFGNQETQYFGPGTRLLVL.

The genes are TRBV7-9 and TRBJ1-5, with a tentative D call TRBD1 (5 bases). This CDR3 region has 15 residues. The germline V gene has CDR1 SEHNR and CDR2 FQNEAQ (reference sequence). The germline V and J ends were trimmed by 4 bases and 2 bases, with 12 bases remaining between them. CDR3 protein: CASSSGPSGNQPQHF. The CDR3 DNA sequence: TGTGCCAGCAGCTCGGGACCCTCGGGCAATCAGCCCCAGCATTTT.

Concerning this clone itself: At one of its ends the junction is not consistent with the germline gene, which may arise from a read error. The chain is built from TRBV7-7 and TRBJ1-6; tentatively, D is TRBD1 (5 bases). Germline loops: CDR1 SSHAT, CDR2 FNYEAQ (reference sequence). This CDR3 has 15 amino acids. The CDR3 nucleotides are TGTGCTAGCAGCGGGGCGATTGACTATAATTCACCCCTCCACTTT. This encodes CASSGAIDYNSPLHF.

The CDR3 DNA follows: TGTGCCAGCAGCTCAAGCGGGAGGGCCGCCCACGAGCAGTACTTC. Amino acid sequence: CASSSSGRAAHEQYF. V and J are TRBV7-2 and TRBJ2-5; 10 nucleotides line up with TRBD2. Matching the DNA end better, TRBJ2-7 makes the J call doubtful. Germline V gives CDR1 SGHTA, CDR2 FQGNSA. This CDR3 is 15 amino acids long.

The chain has TRBV9 and TRBJ1-1; maybe TRBD1 (6 bases). The germline V gene encodes CDR1 SGDLS and CDR2 YYNGEE. The CDR3 totals 14 residues. The V gene lost 4 bases and the J gene lost 1 base, with 11 bases spanning the gap. The CDR3, as DNA: TGTGCCAGCAGCCCGACAGGAGGGAACACTGAAGCTTTCTTT. This gives the protein CASSPTGGNTEAFF.

The gene calls are TRBV11-2 and TRBJ1-6; D not resolved. Germline-derived CDR1 and CDR2 are SGHAT and FQNNGV. The CDR3 totals 13 residues. Trimming took 5 bases from V and 8 from J, leaving 10 bases between them. CDR3 bases: TGTGCCAGCAGCCCCATGCCTGATTCACCCCTCCACTTT. It codes for CASSPMPDSPLHF.

The chain combines TRBV5-6 with TRBJ1-2; D remains ambiguous. CDR3 length equals 13 residues. Germline CDR1 reads SGHDT; CDR2 reads YYEEEE. V was trimmed by 5 bases and J by 8 bases, leaving 16 bases between them. The CDR3 coding sequence is TGTGCCAGCAGTCAGGATACAGAGCTGGGCTACACCTTC. Protein: CASSQDTELGYTF.

CDR3 region: CASSHILAGGPENEQFF. CDR3 nucleotides: TGTGCCAGCAGCCACATTTTAGCGGGAGGGCCGGAGAATGAGCAGTTCTTC. The chain employs TRBV4-2 and TRBJ2-1; 11 bases are a match to TRBD2. In germline, CDR1 is LGHNA, CDR2 YNFKEQ. V gave up 3 bases and J gave up 7 bases; unmatched junction bases: 11. The CDR3 sequence is 17 residues long.

The chain links TRBV5-8 to TRBJ2-1, with D possibly being TRBD1 (5 bases). V dropped 1 base and J dropped 10 bases, with 24 bases sitting between them. Germline loops: CDR1 SGHTS, CDR2 YDEGEE. The CDR3 length is 17 residues. The CDR3 sequence: CASSLRSTGPKKGEQFF. The CDR3 DNA follows: TGTGCCAGCAGCTTGAGGTCTACAGGACCAAAAAAGGGGGAGCAGTTCTTC.

The chain has TRBV11-3 and TRBJ2-1, with D tentatively TRBD2 (7 bases). V lost 1 base, J lost 3 bases, and 13 bases lay in between. The CDR3 has 16 residues. Germline V CDR1 and CDR2: SGHNT, YENEEA. CDR3 in amino acids: CASSLVAGAGYNEQFF. CDR3 coding DNA: TGTGCCAGCAGCTTAGTGGCGGGGGCGGGCTACAATGAGCAGTTCTTC.

The table lists this clone with a count of one. This chain joins TRBV6-5 and TRBJ2-7; 10 bases match TRBD1. Germline-derived CDR1 and CDR2 are MNHEY and SVGAGI. This CDR3 has 14 amino acids. The trim removed 4 bases at V and 4 bases at J, leaving 4 bases unmatched. The CDR3 DNA sequence: TGTGCCAGCAGTTTCGGACAGGGGGGGTACGAGCAGTACTTC. Translating gives CASSFGQGGYEQYF.

The chain carries TRBV7-2 and TRBJ1-1; no firm D call. V lost 1 base and J 8 bases, leaving 14 bases between the germline ends. CDR1 and CDR2 from the germline V gene are SGHTA and FQGNSA. CDR3 length equals 14 residues. DNA for the CDR3: TGTGCCAGCAGCTTAGTGGGAAGCATTAAAGAAGCTTTCTTT. This sequence encodes CASSLVGSIKEAFF.

The chain recombines TRBV7-2 with TRBJ2-2, with D perhaps TRBD2 (6 bases). This CDR3 has 16 residues. Looked up from germline, CDR1 is SGHTA and CDR2 is FQGNSA. Trimming shortened V by 3 bases and J by 2 bases, and 13 bases separated the two germline ends. The CDR3 sequence: CASSFLGTQNTGELFF. CDR3 nucleotide sequence: TGTGCCAGCAGCTTCCTAGGGACTCAAAACACCGGGGAGCTGTTTTTT.

V usage is TRBV5-5 and J usage is TRBJ1-1; D gene ambiguous. The V end was cut by 4 bases, the J end by 0 bases, with 10 bases between. CDR3 length equals 14 residues. Germline lookup yields CDR1 SGHKS and CDR2 YYEKEE (reference sequence). The CDR3 DNA is TGTGCCAGCAGCCTGGATCAAATGAACACTGAAGCTTTCTTT. Its translation: CASSLDQMNTEAFF.

This clone came up once. The chain couples TRBV7-2 to TRBJ1-1; tentatively, D is TRBD1 (6 bases). Germline V CDR1 and CDR2: SGHTA, FQGNSA. This CDR3 has 13 residues. The V and J ends lost 6 bases and 3 bases respectively, with 11 bases between them. DNA of the CDR3: TGTGCCAGCAGACGGACAGCGGACACTGAAGCTTTCTTT. Encoded protein: CASRRTADTEAFF.

The chain couples TRBV7-9 to TRBJ2-2, with no clear D. The CDR3 runs to 13 residues. Trimming took 4 bases from V and 6 from J, leaving 9 bases between them. Germline V gene data show CDR1 as SEHNR and CDR2 as FQNEAQ (reference sequence). The CDR3, as DNA: TGTGCCAGCAGCTCGGTGTTGGCCGGGGAGCTGTTTTTT. This translates into CASSSVLAGELFF. Filled out from reference TRBV7-9 and TRBJ2-2, the complete variable domain reads DTGVSQNPRHKITKRGQNVTFRCDPISEHNRLYWYRQTLGQGPEFLTYFQNEAQLEKSRLLSDRFSAERPKGSFSTLEIQRTEQGDSAMYLCASSSVLAGELFFGEGSRLTVL.

The CDR3 region is CATTATGWIDTQYF. CDR3 DNA: TGTGCCACCACCGCTACCGGGTGGATAGATACGCAGTATTTT. The rearrangement joins TRBV6-6 to TRBJ2-3; D not certain. The V end was cut by 10 bases, the J end by 5 bases, with 19 bases between. CDR1 is MNHNY, CDR2 SVGAGI, per germline (reference sequence). The CDR3 is 14 amino acids.

V and J are TRBV5-1 and TRBJ1-1; 7 bases align to TRBD1. This CDR3 is built from 17 residues. Per the germline V gene, CDR1 is SGHRS and CDR2 is YFSETQ. With V trimmed by 5 bases and J by 0 bases, 13 bases remained unmatched. The CDR3 reads CASRSGQLTTLNTEAFF. DNA for the CDR3: TGCGCCAGCAGGTCGGGACAGCTAACAACTTTGAACACTGAAGCTTTCTTT.